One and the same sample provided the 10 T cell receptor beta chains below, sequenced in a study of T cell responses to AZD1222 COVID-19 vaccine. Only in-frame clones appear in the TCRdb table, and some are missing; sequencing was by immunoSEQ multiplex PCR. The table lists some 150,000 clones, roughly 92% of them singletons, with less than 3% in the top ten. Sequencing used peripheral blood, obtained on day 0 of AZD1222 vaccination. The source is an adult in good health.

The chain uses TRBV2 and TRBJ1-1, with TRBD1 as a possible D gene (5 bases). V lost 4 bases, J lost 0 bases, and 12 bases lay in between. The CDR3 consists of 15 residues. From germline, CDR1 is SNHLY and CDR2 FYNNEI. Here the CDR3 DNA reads TGTGCCAGCAGTGTTCAGGGCCCAATGAACACTGAAGCTTTCTTT. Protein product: CASSVQGPMNTEAFF. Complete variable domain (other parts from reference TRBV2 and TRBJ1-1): EPEVTQTPSHQVTQMGQEVILRCVPISNHLYFYWYRQILGQKVEFLVSFYNNEISEKSEIFDDQFSVERPDGSNFTLKIRSTKLEDSAMYFCASSVQGPMNTEAFFGQGTRLTVV.

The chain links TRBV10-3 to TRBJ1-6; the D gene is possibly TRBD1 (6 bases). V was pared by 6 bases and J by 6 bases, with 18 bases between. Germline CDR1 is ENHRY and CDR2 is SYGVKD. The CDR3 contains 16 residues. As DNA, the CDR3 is TGTGCCATCAGCCGGGACACTCTAAGAAGTAATTCACCCCTCCACTTT. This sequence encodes CAISRDTLRSNSPLHF.

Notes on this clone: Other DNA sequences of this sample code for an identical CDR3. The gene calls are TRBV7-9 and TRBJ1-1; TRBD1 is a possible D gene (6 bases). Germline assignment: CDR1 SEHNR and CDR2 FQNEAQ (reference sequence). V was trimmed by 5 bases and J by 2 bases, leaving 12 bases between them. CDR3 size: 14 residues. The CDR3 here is CASSLGQTNTEAFF. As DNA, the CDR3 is TGTGCCAGCAGCCTCGGACAGACAAACACTGAAGCTTTCTTT. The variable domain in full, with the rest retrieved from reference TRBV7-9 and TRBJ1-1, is DTGVSQNPRHKITKRGQNVTFRCDPISEHNRLYWYRQTLGQGPEFLTYFQNEAQLEKSRLLSDRFSAERPKGSFSTLEIQRTEQGDSAMYLCASSLGQTNTEAFFGQGTRLTVV.

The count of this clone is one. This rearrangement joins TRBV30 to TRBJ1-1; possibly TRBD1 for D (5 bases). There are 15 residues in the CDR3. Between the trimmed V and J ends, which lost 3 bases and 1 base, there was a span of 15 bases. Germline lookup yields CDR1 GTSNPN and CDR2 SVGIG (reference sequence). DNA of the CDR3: TGTGCCTGGAGCGCTTGGGGGGGAAGGAACACTGAAGCTTTCTTT. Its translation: CAWSAWGGRNTEAFF.

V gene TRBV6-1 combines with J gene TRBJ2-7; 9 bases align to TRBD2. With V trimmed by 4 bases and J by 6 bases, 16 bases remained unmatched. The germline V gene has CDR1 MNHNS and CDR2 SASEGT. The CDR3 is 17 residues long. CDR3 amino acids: CASSASPGRAGGPEQYF. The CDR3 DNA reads TGTGCCAGCAGTGCCAGTCCGGGGAGAGCGGGAGGCCCCGAGCAGTACTTC.

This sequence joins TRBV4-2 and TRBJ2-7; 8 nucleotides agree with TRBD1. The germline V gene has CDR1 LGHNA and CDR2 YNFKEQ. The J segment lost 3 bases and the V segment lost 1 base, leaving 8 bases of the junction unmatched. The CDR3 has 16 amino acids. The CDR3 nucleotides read TGTGCCAGCAGCCAAGGGGTAGCAGGACAGGGCTACGAGCAGTACTTC. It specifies CASSQGVAGQGYEQYF.

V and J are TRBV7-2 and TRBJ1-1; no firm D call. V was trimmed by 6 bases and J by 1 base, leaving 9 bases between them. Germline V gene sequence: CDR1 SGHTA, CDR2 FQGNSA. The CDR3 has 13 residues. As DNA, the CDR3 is TGTGCCAGCAGTCCTACTCCGAACACTGAAGCTTTCTTT. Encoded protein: CASSPTPNTEAFF.

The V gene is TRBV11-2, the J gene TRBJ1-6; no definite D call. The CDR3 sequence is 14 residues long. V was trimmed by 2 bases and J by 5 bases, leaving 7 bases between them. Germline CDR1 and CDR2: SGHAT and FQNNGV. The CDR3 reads CASSLTDNNSPLHF. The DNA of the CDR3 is TGTGCCAGCAGCTTAACCGATAATAATTCACCCCTCCACTTT.

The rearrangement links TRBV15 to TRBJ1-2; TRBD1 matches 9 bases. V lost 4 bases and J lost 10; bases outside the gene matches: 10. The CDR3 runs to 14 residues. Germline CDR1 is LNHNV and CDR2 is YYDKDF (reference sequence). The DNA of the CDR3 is TGTGCCACCAGCATTAGCGGGACAGGGCCACCCTACACCTTC. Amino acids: CATSISGTGPPYTF.

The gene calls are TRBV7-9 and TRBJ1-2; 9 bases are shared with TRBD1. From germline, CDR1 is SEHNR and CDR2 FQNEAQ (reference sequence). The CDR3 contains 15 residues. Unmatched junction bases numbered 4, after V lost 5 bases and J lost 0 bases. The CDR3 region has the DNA TGTGCCAGCAGCACGGACAGGGGACCTAACTATGGCTACACCTTC. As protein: CASSTDRGPNYGYTF.